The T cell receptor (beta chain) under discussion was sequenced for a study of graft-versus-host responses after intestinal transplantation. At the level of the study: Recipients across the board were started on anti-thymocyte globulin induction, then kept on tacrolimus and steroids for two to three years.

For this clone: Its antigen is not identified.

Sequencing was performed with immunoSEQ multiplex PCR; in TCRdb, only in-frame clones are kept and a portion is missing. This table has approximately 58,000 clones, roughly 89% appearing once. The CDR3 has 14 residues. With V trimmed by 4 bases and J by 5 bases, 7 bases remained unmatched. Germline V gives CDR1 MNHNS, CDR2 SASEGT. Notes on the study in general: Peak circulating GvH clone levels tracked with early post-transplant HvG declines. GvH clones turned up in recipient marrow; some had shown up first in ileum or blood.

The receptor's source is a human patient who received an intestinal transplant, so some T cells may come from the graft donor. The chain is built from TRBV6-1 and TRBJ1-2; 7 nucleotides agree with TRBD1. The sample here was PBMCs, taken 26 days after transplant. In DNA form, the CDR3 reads TGTGCCAGCAGTGTAGGGACAGCTGATTATGGCTACACCTTC. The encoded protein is CASSVGTADYGYTF.